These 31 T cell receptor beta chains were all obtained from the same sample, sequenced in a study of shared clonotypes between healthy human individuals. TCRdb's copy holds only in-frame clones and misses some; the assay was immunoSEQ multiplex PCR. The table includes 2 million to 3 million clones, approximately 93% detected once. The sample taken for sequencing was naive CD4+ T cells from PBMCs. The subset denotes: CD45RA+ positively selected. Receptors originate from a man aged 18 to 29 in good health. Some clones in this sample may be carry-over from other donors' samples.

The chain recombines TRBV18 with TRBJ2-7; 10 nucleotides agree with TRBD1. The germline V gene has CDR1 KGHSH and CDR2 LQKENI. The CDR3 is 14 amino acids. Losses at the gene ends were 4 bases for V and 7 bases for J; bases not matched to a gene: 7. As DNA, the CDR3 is TGTGCCAGCTCACAGGGACAGGGGATTTGGGAGCAGTACTTC. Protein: CASSQGQGIWEQYF.

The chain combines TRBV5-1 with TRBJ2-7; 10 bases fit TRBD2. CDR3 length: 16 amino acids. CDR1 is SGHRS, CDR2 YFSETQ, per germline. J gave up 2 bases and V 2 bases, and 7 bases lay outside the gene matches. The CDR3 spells CASSFPGTSAAYEQYF. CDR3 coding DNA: TGCGCCAGCAGCTTTCCTGGGACTAGCGCCGCCTACGAGCAGTACTTC.

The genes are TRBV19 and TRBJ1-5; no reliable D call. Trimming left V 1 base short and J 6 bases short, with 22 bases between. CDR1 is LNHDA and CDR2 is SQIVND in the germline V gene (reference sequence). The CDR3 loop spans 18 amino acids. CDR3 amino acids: CASSIGPVRAPRGQPQHF. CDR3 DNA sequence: TGTGCCAGTAGTATAGGACCGGTACGGGCTCCGCGGGGTCAGCCCCAGCATTTT.

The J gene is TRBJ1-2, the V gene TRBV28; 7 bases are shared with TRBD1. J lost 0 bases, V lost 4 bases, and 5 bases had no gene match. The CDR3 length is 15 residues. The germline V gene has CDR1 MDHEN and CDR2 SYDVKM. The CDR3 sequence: CASSSGTASNYGYTF. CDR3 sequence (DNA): TGTGCCAGCAGTTCGGGGACAGCGTCTAACTATGGCTACACCTTC.

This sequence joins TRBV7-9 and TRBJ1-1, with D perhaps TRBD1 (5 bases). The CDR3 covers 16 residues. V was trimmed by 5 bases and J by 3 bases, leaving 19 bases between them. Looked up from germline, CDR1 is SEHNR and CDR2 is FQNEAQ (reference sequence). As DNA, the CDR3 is TGTGCCAGCAGCCCCTGGGCGGTGGGGCGGGACACTGAAGCTTTCTTT. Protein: CASSPWAVGRDTEAFF.

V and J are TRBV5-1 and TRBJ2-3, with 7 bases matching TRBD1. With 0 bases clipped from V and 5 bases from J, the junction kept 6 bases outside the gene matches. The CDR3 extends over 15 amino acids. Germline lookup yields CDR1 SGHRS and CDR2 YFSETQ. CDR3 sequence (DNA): TGCGCCAGCAGCTTGGATGCAGGGGGTATAGATACGCAGTATTTT. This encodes CASSLDAGGIDTQYF.

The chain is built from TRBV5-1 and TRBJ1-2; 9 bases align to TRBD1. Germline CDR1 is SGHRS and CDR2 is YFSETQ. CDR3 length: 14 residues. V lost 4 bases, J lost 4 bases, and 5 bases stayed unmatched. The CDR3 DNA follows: TGCGCCAGCAGCCAAGGACAGGGGCCCTATGGCTACACCTTC. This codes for CASSQGQGPYGYTF.

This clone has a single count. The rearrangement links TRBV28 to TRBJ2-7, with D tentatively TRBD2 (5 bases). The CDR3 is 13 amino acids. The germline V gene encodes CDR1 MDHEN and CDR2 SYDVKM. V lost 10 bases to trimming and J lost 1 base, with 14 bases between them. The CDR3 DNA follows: TGTGCCATCGAGCGGCCAACTTCCTACGAGCAGTACTTC. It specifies CAIERPTSYEQYF.

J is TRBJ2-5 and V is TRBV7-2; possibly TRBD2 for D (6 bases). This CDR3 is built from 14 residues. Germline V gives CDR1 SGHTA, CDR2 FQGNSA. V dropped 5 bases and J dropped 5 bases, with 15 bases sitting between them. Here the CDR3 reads CASSARLGSETQYF. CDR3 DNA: TGTGCCAGCAGCGCTCGACTAGGTAGTGAGACCCAGTACTTC.

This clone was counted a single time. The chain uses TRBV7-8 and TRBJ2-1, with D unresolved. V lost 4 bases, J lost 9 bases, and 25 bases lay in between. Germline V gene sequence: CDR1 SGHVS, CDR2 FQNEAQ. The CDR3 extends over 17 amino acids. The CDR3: CASSSRPTPDSGSEQFF. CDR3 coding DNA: TGTGCCAGCAGCTCTCGTCCTACTCCGGATTCTGGAAGTGAGCAGTTCTTC.

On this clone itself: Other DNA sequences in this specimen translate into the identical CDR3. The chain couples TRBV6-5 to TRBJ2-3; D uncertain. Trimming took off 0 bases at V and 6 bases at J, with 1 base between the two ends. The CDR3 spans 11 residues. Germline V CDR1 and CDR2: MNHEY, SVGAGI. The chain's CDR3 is CASSYSDTQYF. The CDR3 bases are TGTGCCAGCAGTTACTCCGATACGCAGTATTTT.

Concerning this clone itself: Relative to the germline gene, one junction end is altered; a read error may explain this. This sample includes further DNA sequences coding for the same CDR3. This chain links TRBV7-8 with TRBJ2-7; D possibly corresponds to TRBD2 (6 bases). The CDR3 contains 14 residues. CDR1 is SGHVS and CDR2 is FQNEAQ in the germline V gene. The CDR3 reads CASSLAEGSYEQYF. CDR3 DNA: TGTGCCAGTAGCTTAGCGGAAGGCTCCTACGAGCAGTACTTC.

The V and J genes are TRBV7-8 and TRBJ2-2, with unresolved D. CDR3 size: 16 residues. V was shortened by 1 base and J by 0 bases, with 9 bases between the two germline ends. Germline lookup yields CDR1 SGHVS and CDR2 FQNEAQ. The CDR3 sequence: CASSLEAGSNTGELFF. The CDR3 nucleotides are TGTGCCAGCAGCTTAGAGGCAGGCTCGAACACCGGGGAGCTGTTTTTT.

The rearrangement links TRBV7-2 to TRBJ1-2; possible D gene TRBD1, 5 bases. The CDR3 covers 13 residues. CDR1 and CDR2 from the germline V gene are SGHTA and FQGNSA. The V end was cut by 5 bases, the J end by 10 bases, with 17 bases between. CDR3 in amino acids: CASSPPGWGDYTF. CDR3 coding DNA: TGTGCCAGCAGCCCCCCAGGGTGGGGTGACTACACCTTC.

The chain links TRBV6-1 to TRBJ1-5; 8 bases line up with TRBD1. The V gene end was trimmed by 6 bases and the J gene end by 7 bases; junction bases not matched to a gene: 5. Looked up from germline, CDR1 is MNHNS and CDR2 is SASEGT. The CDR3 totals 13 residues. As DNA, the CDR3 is TGTGCCAGCAGAGGACAGGGAGTACAGCCCCAGCATTTT. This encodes CASRGQGVQPQHF.

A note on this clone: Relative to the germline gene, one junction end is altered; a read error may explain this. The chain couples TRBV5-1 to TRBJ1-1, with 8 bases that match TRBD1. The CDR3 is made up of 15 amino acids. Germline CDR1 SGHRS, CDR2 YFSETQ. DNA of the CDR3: TGCGCCAGCAGCCCTACAGGGGGATCGAACGCTGAAGCTTTCTTT. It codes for CASSPTGGSNAEAFF. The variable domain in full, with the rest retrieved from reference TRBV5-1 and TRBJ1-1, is KAGVTQTPRYLIKTRGQQVTLSCSPISGHRSVSWYQQTPGQGLQFLFEYFSETQRNKGNFPGRFSGRQFSNSRSEMNVSTLELGDSALYLCASSPTGGSNAEAFFGQGTRLTVV.

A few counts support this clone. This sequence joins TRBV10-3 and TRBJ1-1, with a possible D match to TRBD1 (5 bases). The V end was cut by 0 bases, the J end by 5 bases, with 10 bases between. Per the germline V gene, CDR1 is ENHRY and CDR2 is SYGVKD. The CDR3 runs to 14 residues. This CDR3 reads CAISESGERTEAFF. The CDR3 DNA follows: TGTGCCATCAGTGAGTCGGGGGAGAGGACTGAAGCTTTCTTT.

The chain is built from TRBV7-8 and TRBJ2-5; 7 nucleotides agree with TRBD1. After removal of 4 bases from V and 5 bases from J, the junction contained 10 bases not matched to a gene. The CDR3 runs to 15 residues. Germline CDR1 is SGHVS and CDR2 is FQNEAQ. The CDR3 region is CASSSRGGPWETQYF. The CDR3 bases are TGTGCCAGCAGCTCCCGAGGGGGCCCCTGGGAGACCCAGTACTTC.

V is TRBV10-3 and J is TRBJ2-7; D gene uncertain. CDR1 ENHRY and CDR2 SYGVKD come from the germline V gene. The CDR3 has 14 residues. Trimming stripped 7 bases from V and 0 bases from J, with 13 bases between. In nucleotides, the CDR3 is TGTGCCATCAAGGGCTCTCCCTCCTCCTACGAGCAGTACTTC. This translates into CAIKGSPSSYEQYF.

The CDR3 here is CASSDSTGRSPYNEQFF. The CDR3 DNA reads as TGTGCCAGCAGTGACTCGACAGGGAGGAGCCCCTACAATGAGCAGTTCTTC. V is TRBV6-4 and J is TRBJ2-1, with a weak D call TRBD1 (7 bases). Germline V gene sequence: CDR1 MRHNA, CDR2 SNTAGT. CDR3 length: 17 amino acids. V lost 0 bases to trimming and J lost 2 bases, with 14 bases between them.

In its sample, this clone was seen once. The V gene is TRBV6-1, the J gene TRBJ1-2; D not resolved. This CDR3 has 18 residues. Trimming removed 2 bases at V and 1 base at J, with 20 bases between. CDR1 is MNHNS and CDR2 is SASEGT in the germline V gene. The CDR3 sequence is CASSEHLGLSRYNYGYTF. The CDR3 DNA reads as TGTGCCAGCAGTGAACACTTGGGCCTTTCTAGGTATAACTATGGCTACACCTTC.

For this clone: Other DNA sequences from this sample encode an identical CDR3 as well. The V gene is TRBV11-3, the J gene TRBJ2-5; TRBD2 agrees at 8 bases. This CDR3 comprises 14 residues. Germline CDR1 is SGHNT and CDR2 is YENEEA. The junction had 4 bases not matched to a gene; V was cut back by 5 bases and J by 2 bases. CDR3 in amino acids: CASSLREGQETQYF. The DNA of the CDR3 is TGTGCCAGCAGCCTACGGGAGGGTCAAGAGACCCAGTACTTC.

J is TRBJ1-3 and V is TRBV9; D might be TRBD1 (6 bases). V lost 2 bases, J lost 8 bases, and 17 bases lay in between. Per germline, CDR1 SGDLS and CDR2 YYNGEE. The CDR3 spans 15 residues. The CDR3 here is CASSVGQGPGDTIYF. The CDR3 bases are TGTGCCAGCAGCGTGGGGCAGGGGCCGGGGGACACCATATATTTT.

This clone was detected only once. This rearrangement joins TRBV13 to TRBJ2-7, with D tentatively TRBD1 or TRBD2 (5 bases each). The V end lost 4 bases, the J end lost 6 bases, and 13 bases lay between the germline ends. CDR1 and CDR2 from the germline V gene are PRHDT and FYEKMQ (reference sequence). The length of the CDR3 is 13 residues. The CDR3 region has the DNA TGTGCCAGCAGCTCCCCGGGGCCCGGCGAGCAGTACTTC. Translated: CASSSPGPGEQYF. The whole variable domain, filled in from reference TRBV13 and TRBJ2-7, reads AAGVIQSPRHLIKEKRETATLKCYPIPRHDTVYWYQQGPGQDPQFLISFYEKMQSDKGSIPDRFSAQQFSDYHSELNMSSLELGDSALYFCASSSPGPGEQYFGPGTRLTVT.

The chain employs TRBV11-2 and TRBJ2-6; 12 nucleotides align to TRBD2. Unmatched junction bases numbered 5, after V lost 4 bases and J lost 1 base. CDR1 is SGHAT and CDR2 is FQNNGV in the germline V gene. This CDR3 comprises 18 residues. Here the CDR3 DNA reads TGTGCCAGCAGCTCGTCGACTAGCGGGAGTTCTGGGGCCAACGTCCTGACTTTC. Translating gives CASSSSTSGSSGANVLTF.

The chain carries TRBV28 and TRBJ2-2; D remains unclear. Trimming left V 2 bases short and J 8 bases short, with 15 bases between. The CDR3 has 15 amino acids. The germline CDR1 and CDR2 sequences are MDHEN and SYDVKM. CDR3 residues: CASSLRAPTRGELFF. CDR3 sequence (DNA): TGTGCCAGCAGTTTAAGGGCCCCCACCCGTGGGGAGCTGTTTTTT.

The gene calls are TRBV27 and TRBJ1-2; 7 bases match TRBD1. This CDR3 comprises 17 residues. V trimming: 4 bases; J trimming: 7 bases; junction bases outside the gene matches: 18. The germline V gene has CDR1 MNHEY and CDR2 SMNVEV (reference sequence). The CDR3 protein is CASSSGGQSLVSGGYTF. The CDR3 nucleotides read TGTGCCAGCAGTTCCGGGGGACAGAGCCTCGTCTCTGGTGGCTACACCTTC.

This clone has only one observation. As DNA, the CDR3 is TGTGCCACCAGCAGACAGGGGGCACAGAACACTGAAGCTTTCTTT. Translating gives CATSRQGAQNTEAFF. The rearrangement joins TRBV15 to TRBJ1-1; 8 nucleotides align to TRBD1. Germline CDR1 is LNHNV and CDR2 is YYDKDF (reference sequence). The length of the CDR3 is 15 residues. Trimming cost V 2 bases and J 1 base; bases outside gene matches: 3.

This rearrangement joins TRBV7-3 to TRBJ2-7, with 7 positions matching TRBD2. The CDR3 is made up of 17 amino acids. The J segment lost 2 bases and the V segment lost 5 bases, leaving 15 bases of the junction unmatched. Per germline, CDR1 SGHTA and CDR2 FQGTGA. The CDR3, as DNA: TGTGCCAGCAGCCCCCAGGGTCCGAGCGGGACCCCCTACGAGCAGTACTTC. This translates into CASSPQGPSGTPYEQYF.

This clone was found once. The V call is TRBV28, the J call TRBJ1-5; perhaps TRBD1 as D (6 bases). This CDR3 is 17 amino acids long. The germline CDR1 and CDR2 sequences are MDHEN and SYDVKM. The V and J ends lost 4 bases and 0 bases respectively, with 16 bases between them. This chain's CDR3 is CASSSSPTGYSNQPQHF. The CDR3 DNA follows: TGTGCCAGCAGTTCCAGCCCGACAGGTTATAGCAATCAGCCCCAGCATTTT.

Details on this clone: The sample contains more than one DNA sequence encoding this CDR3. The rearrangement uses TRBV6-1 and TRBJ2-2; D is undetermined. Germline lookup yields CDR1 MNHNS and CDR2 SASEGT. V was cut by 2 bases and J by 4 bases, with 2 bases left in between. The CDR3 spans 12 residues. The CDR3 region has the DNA TGTGCCAGCAGTGAACCCACCGGGGAGCTGTTTTTT. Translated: CASSEPTGELFF.